This TCR beta chain is from a study of blood T cell repertoires in COVID-19. About the research overall: Whether acute or convalescent, the COVID-19 samples came from the United States, Italy and Spain. Sources were T cells, B-cell-depleted T cells, or PBMCs; the material itself was cDNA or gDNA.

In the original workflow: The assay estimated nucleated cells by amplifying reference gene primers. TCRdb keeps only in-frame clones here, not all; method: immunoSEQ multiplex PCR. Clone size and the V and J calls come from that table; the DNA yielded D and trimming. The sample has about 110,000 clones; less than 75% are singletons. The CDR3 covers 11 residues. Germline-derived CDR1 and CDR2 are DFQATT and SNEGSKA (reference sequence). Trimming took off 7 bases at V and 9 bases at J, with 15 bases between the two ends. This chain uses TRBV20-1 with TRBJ1-1, with D uncertain. Sequenced: peripheral blood. The sequence was obtained from a woman aged 40 to 50 with acute or convalescent COVID-19. The CDR3 is CSGQVNSKAFF. The CDR3, as DNA: TGCAGTGGGCAGGTAAATAGTAAAGCTTTCTTT.